This is a list of T cell receptor beta chains from one sample in a study of blood T cell repertoires in COVID-19. This table comes from immunoSEQ multiplex PCR, and its TCRdb copy is limited to in-frame clones, with some not included. The sample shows tens of thousands of clones, 90% of them seen only once. Sample: peripheral blood. The receptors here all came from a human donor in a cohort sampled during active COVID-19. CDR3s include the opening cysteine and the closing phenylalanine or tryptophan. A D gene is named only where the DNA matches it firmly. The size field is filled for only some rows; it gives once, few, many or a size class.

j_gene,v_gene,d_gene,abundance,CDR3nt,CDR3aa
TRBJ2-3,TRBV24-1,-,-,TGTGCCACCAGCAAAGGGACTGGGTTGACAGATACGCAGTATTTT,CATSKGTGLTDTQYF
TRBJ1-2,TRBV28,-,once,TGTGCCAGCAGTTTAGGGGGGGGTAGCTATGGCTACACCTTC,CASSLGGGSYGYTF
TRBJ1-5,TRBV28,-,-,TGTGCCAGCAGGACAGACTGGATCGGCAATCAGCCCCAGCATTTT,CASRTDWIGNQPQHF
TRBJ2-1,TRBV14,-,-,TGTGCCAGCAGATCACCCTCTCGGGGAGAAACCTACAATGAGCAGTTCTTC,CASRSPSRGETYNEQFF
TRBJ2-1,TRBV19,TRBD2,-,TGTGCCACCGCACGGGGGGGGAGCTCCTACAATGAGCAGTTCTTC,CATARGGSSYNEQFF
TRBJ2-7,TRBV9,TRBD2,-,TGTGCCAGCAGCTCCGGGACTAGCGGGATCCACGAGCAGTACTTC,CASSSGTSGIHEQYF
TRBJ1-1,TRBV4-1,-,-,TGCGCCAGCAGCCAAGAATGGCGGATGAACACTGAAGCTTTCTTT,CASSQEWRMNTEAFF
TRBJ2-3,TRBV2,TRBD2,-,TGTGCCAGCAGACTAGCGGGGTCCTGGGATACGCAGTATTTT,CASRLAGSWDTQYF
TRBJ2-3,TRBV2,TRBD2,-,TGTGCCAGCAGGTCCGCCTTACCCGGGACTAGCGGGAGGGCTACGCAGTATTTT,CASRSALPGTSGRATQYF
TRBJ2-4,TRBV18,-,-,TGTGCCAGCTCACGCCCCCCGGGAACGGCCAAAAACATTCAGTACTTC,CASSRPPGTAKNIQYF
TRBJ2-1,TRBV9,-,-,TGTGCCAGCAGCCCAGACCCTAGGGGCGCGAGAAATGAGCAGTTCTTC,CASSPDPRGARNEQFF
TRBJ1-2,TRBV5-6,-,-,TGTGCCAGCAGCCCGTGGAGGCGCAACGGCTACACCTTC,CASSPWRRNGYTF
TRBJ1-5,TRBV18,-,few,TGTGCCAGCACGGACAGTCAAAATCAGCCCCAGCATTTT,CASTDSQNQPQHF
TRBJ2-2,TRBV7-9,-,-,TGTGCCAGCAGCTTAGTCCCGGCGAACACCGGGGAGCTGTTTTTT,CASSLVPANTGELFF
TRBJ2-3,TRBV12-5,TRBD1,-,TGTGCTAGTGCCCTTGTGGCCGGACAGGGGGCGGCCCCGCAGTATTTT,CASALVAGQGAAPQYF
TRBJ1-2,TRBV18,TRBD1,-,TGTGCCAGCTCGCGCGATCAGGGACAGTATGGCTACACCTTC,CASSRDQGQYGYTF
TRBJ2-7,TRBV6-6,-,once,TGTGCCAGCAGTTACTCCCAGGGAATCTACGAGCAGTACTTC,CASSYSQGIYEQYF
TRBJ1-4,TRBV7-2,-,-,TGTGCCAGCAGCTTATCACAGGGTGGGGGTGAAAAACTGTTTTTT,CASSLSQGGGEKLFF
TRBJ1-1,TRBV24-1,TRBD1,-,TGTGCCACCAGTGATCCCAGACAGGGTGGGACTGAAGCTTTCTTT,CATSDPRQGGTEAFF
TRBJ1-6,TRBV20-1,TRBD1,-,TGCAGTGCTAGTGCAGGGGGTCGGGGTTCACCCCTCCACTTT,CSASAGGRGSPLHF
TRBJ1-2,TRBV27,-,-,TGTGCCAGCAGTTTATCGCGGGGTGTCAACTATGGCTACACCTTC,CASSLSRGVNYGYTF
TRBJ1-1,TRBV7-6,TRBD1,-,TGTGCCAGCAGCCCCCGGACAGGGGCGAACACTGAAGCTTTCTTT,CASSPRTGANTEAFF
TRBJ2-3,TRBV28,-,-,TGTGCCAGCAGTCCCAACCCGCCAGTGACAGATACGCAGTATTTT,CASSPNPPVTDTQYF
TRBJ1-5,TRBV6-5,-,-,TGTGCCAGCCGAGGGAGGGGGGAACAGCCCCAGCATTTT,CASRGRGEQPQHF
TRBJ2-1,TRBV5-1,-,-,TGCGCCAGCAGCTATGACTTCGGCAACAATGAGCAGTTCTTC,CASSYDFGNNEQFF
TRBJ1-1,TRBV5-1,-,-,TGCGCCAGCAGCTTGGGGGACTCGGCGGGTGAAGCTTTCTTT,CASSLGDSAGEAFF
TRBJ1-1,TRBV18,-,-,TGTGCCAGCTCACCAGTCACCGGGAACACTGAAGCTTTCTTT,CASSPVTGNTEAFF
TRBJ2-2,TRBV5-1,TRBD1,few,TGCGCCAGCAGCCTGGGGCCGACAGGGGACACCGGGGAGCTGTTTTTT,CASSLGPTGDTGELFF
TRBJ2-5,TRBV24-1,-,once,TGTGCCACCAGTGAACCACAGGGTGACGCTCAAGAGACCCAGTACTTC,CATSEPQGDAQETQYF
TRBJ1-3,TRBV27,-,-,TGTGCCAGCAGTTTCAAGGGGGCTGGAAACACCATATATTTT,CASSFKGAGNTIYF
TRBJ2-7,TRBV6-5,-,-,TGTGCCACAGCAATTGGGGGGGGCTCGCTACGCGAGCAGTACTTC,CATAIGGGSLREQYF
TRBJ1-4,TRBV7-8,TRBD1,-,TGTGCCAGCAGCCCGTACGAGGACAGGTTACCTAATGAAAAACTGTTTTTT,CASSPYEDRLPNEKLFF
TRBJ1-4,TRBV6-2/TRBV6-3,-,-,TGTGCCAGCAGTTCGCGGGAAAAACTGTTTTTT,CASSSREKLFF
TRBJ2-1,TRBV19,TRBD2,once,TGTGCCAGTAGACGGACTAGCGGGAGAATAAATGAGCAGTTCTTC,CASRRTSGRINEQFF
TRBJ2-7,TRBV7-2,-,-,TGTGCCAGCAGCTTAGCATTAGTTGATTATCAGTACTTC,CASSLALVDYQYF
TRBJ1-5,TRBV10-2,-,-,TGCGCCAGCAGTTTCGGGGGGGCTAACAATCAGCCCCAGCATTTT,CASSFGGANNQPQHF
TRBJ1-4,TRBV27,-,-,TGTGCCGTCGGGGCGGGGGCAACTAATGAAAAACTGTTTTTT,CAVGAGATNEKLFF
TRBJ2-7,TRBV6-5,-,-,TGTGCCAGCAGTTACGGTTCCGGGACCTACGAGCAGTACTTC,CASSYGSGTYEQYF
TRBJ2-2,TRBV4-2,TRBD2,-,TGTGCCAGCAGCCAAGATTGGGGAGGGACCGGGGAGCTGTTTTTT,CASSQDWGGTGELFF
TRBJ2-1,TRBV7-9,TRBD1,-,TGTGCCAGCAGCCCAAAGTCCCAGGGGGCGGGCAATGAGCAGTTCTTC,CASSPKSQGAGNEQFF
TRBJ1-6,TRBV5-4,TRBD1,-,TGTGCCAGCAGCGGTGGGACAGGGAAGAACTCACCCCTCCACTTT,CASSGGTGKNSPLHF
TRBJ2-7,TRBV5-1,-,-,TGCGCCAGCAGCTTGGAGGGGGACTACGAGCAGTACTTC,CASSLEGDYEQYF
TRBJ2-3,TRBV27,-,-,TGTGCCAGCAGTTCCCCGTATAGCGGCAAACCCACAGATACGCAGTATTTT,CASSSPYSGKPTDTQYF
TRBJ2-5,TRBV6-2/TRBV6-3,-,-,TGTGCCAGCAGTTACGAGGGCAGCGGGCGGGAGACCCAGTACTTC,CASSYEGSGRETQYF
TRBJ2-7,TRBV4-1,-,-,TGCGCCAGCAGCCAACCCAGGGGATTGGGCGCCGAGCAGTACTTC,CASSQPRGLGAEQYF
TRBJ1-1,TRBV19,TRBD1,-,TGTGCCAGTAGGGAGGGACAGGAAGCTTTCTTT,CASREGQEAFF
TRBJ2-5,TRBV15,-,-,TGTGCCACCAGCAGAGACGGGCAGCGGAGGCCTCAAGAGACCCAGTACTTC,CATSRDGQRRPQETQYF
TRBJ2-1,TRBV6-4,TRBD1,-,TGTGCCAACTCGGACAGGGGGAAGGTCTATGAGCAGTTCTTC,CANSDRGKVYEQFF